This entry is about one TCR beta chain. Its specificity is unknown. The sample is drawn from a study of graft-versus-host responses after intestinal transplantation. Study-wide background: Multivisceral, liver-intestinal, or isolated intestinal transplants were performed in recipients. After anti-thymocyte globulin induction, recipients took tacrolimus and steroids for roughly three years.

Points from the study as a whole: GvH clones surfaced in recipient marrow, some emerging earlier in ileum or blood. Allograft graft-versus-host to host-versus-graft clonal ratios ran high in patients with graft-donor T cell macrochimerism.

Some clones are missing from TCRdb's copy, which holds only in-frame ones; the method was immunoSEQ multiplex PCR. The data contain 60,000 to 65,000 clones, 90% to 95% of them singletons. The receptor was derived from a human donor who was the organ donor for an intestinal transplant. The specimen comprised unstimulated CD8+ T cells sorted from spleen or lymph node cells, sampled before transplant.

The CDR3 nucleotides are TGCGCCAGCAGCCAAGGGTCGGACGGGAGCTACAATGAGCAGTTCTTC. It codes for CASSQGSDGSYNEQFF. The chain uses TRBV4-1 and TRBJ2-1; D is perhaps TRBD2 (6 bases). V lost 1 base and J 3 bases, leaving 13 bases between the germline ends. The length of the CDR3 is 16 residues. In germline, CDR1 is MGHRA, CDR2 YSYEKL.